This TCR beta chain emerged from a study of OX40 agonist ivuxolimab in advanced cancers. Study-level background: Ivuxolimab, which targeted the costimulatory receptor OX40 (CD134), was an agonistic, fully human IgG2 monoclonal antibody. The paper covers the monotherapy dose-escalation part of the phase I ivuxolimab trial, which included N ≈ 54 patients. The dose-escalation cohort was over 70% male with a mean age of roughly 62 years, ranging from roughly 20 to 85. Three dose-escalation patients achieved partial responses, one with hepatocellular carcinoma and two with cutaneous melanoma. Intravenous ivuxolimab was administered to patients every 2 weeks at six dose levels: 0.01, 0.1, 0.3, 1.5, 3 and 10 mg/kg. Patients were allowed to have had prior anti-PD-1, anti-PD-L1 or anti-CTLA-4 therapy, and more than 35% of the dose-escalation patients had been treated with checkpoint inhibitors. Of the approximately 54 patients in dose escalation, about 20 had hepatocellular carcinoma, some 15 had melanoma, 9 had renal cell carcinoma and 9 had head and neck cancer. The point of sequencing TCRbeta in the periphery was to test whether ivuxolimab changed TCR sequence diversity and drove clonal T-cell expansion.

The CDR3, cysteine through phenylalanine, is 14 amino acids long. Only the CDR3 DNA stays, 42 bases, in frame from base 1. Sequences LNHDA (CDR1) and SQIVND (CDR2) are obtained from the germline V gene (reference sequence). V and J lose 5 bases and 3 bases, and a span of 14 bases separates them. Concerning this clone: What antigen it recognizes has not been identified. One base away there is no much larger clone; base qualities are not given.

Patients with autoimmune disease history or receiving systemic immunosuppression were excluded from the trial. Peripheral blood for TCR sequencing was collected from all dose cohorts at baseline, on cycle 4 day 1, and on cycle 7 day 1. The samples were drawn from a first-in-human, open-label, multicenter phase I dose-escalation trial of ivuxolimab. Adults with locally advanced or metastatic melanoma, renal cell carcinoma, hepatocellular carcinoma or head and neck squamous cell carcinoma were enrolled in the trial. CD4+ and CD8+ T cells were sorted separately from peripheral blood before TCR sequencing. The paper's findings and limits, for the study overall: Low levels of normalized T-cell clonal expansion were also seen in some patients who did not respond. The antigen specificity of the clonally expanded peripheral T cells was not determined. Clonal expansion of both CD4+ and CD8+ blood T cells was observed from baseline to week 6 at doses 0.1 to 3.0 mg/kg. Partial responders in the 0.1-3.0 mg/kg groups had among the lowest normalized peripheral clonal expansion, especially among CD8+ T cells. After ivuxolimab, more expanded clones were found on average in CD8+ T cells than in CD4+ T cells.

To sequence the TCRbeta CDR3 region, genomic DNA was isolated from the sorted cells. TCRbeta CDR3 regions were sequenced using the immunoSEQ Assay. The immuneACCESS repertoire file appears here via TCRdb, limited to in-frame rearrangements. These files lack a portion of the clones; in checked studies, under half of the deficit traces to unresolved V genes, and the cause of the others is not known. The sample profile shows 50,000 or so clones; about 80% of them were found once. The ten largest clones add up to 2% to 2.5% of the sample. The sequence was collected from an adult with an advanced solid tumor such as melanoma, head and neck, liver or kidney cancer. The sample here was CD4+ or CD8+ T cells sorted from blood, taken in a trial of the OX40 agonist ivuxolimab. The V gene is TRBV19 and the J gene is TRBJ2-7; the D gene is perhaps TRBD1, from 6 matching bases. The nucleotides read TGTGCCAGTAGTTCCACCGGGACACGCTACGAGCAGTACTTC. Its translation reads: CASSSTGTRYEQYF.